These T cell receptor beta chains were read from a single sample in a study of CD4 and CD8 cells across lung adenocarcinoma regions. TCRdb itself ran the PCR reads through MiXCR, one entry per CDR3 protein. Of several thousand distinct CDR3 sequences listed, 35% to 45% are singletons. Input material: CD4+ T cells from the margin of a lung tumor. The receptors were sampled from a male donor with lung adenocarcinoma. The CD4 and CD8 labels of this study may be unreliable. Both conserved end residues are part of each CDR3. D genes are given only for firm matches. Not every row has a clone size; where given, it reads once, few, many or a size class.

>TRBJ2-1|TRBV12-3/TRBV12-4|NA|TRBD1|15
CATLDQRGPYNEQFF
TGTGCCACCTTGGACCAGAGGGGGCCTTACAATGAGCAGTTCTTC
>TRBJ1-3|TRBV12-3/TRBV12-4|NA|TRBD1|15
CASSFQQGAGNTIYF
TGTGCCAGCAGTTTCCAACAGGGGGCTGGAAACACCATATATTTT
>TRBJ2-3|TRBV6-1|NA|TRBD1|14
CASSERTGTDTQYF
TGTGCCAGCAGTGAAAGGACAGGGACAGATACGCAGTATTTT
>TRBJ1-2|TRBV7-2|NA|NA|14
CASSLASSGYGYTF
TGTGCCAGCAGCTTAGCGAGTTCGGGCTATGGCTACACCTTC
>TRBJ2-1|TRBV27|large|NA|13
CASSLPSQNEQFF
TGTGCCAGCAGTTTACCATCGCAGAATGAGCAGTTCTTC
>TRBJ2-1|TRBV6-1|NA|TRBD1|14
CASQGVSSYNEQFF
TGTGCCAGCCAGGGGGTTAGCTCCTACAATGAGCAGTTCTTC
>TRBJ1-2|TRBV6-4|many|NA|18
CASSDLVRPKGGNYGYTF
TGTGCCAGCAGTGACCTCGTACGTCCTAAGGGGGGCAACTATGGCTACACCTTC
>TRBJ2-5|TRBV6-1|NA|TRBD2|14
CASGGPGGEETQYF
TGTGCCAGCGGGGGCCCCGGGGGGGAAGAGACCCAGTACTTC
>TRBJ2-3|TRBV27|large|TRBD2|19
CASRPGGLATSRGTDTQYF
TGTGCCAGCCGCCCTGGAGGACTAGCGACATCCAGGGGGACAGATACGCAGTATTTT
>TRBJ2-6|TRBV6-1|NA|NA|15
CASGLVASGSNVQTF
NA
>TRBJ2-3|TRBV27|medium-sized|NA|15
CASSLWGSGADTQYF
TGTGCCAGCAGTTTATGGGGGTCTGGGGCAGATACGCAGTATTTT
>TRBJ2-3|TRBV12-3/TRBV12-4|many|NA|14
CASSFGPGTDTQYF
TGTGCCAGCAGTTTCGGACCGGGAACAGATACGCAGTATTTT
>TRBJ1-2|TRBV27|few|NA|12
CASWGLNYGYTF
TGTGCCAGCTGGGGCCTAAACTATGGCTACACCTTC
>TRBJ2-1|TRBV29-1|NA|NA|16
CSVEDRRQGPVGEQFF
TGCAGCGTTGAAGACAGACGGCAGGGGCCCGTCGGGGAGCAGTTCTTC
>TRBJ2-1|TRBV6-1|many|NA|12
CASGQPLQGQFF
TGTGCCAGCGGACAGCCCCTACAAGGGCAGTTCTTC
>TRBJ1-2|TRBV27|many|TRBD1|13
CASSGQGQAGYTF
TGTGCCTCCTCAGGACAGGGACAAGCTGGCTACACCTTC
>TRBJ2-7|TRBV7-6|many|NA|14
CASSLQLSSYEQYF
TGTGCCAGCAGCTTACAGTTAAGCTCCTACGAGCAGTACTTC
>TRBJ2-6|TRBV6-5|many|NA|15
CASSYSLAGANVLTF
TGTGCCAGCAGTTACTCGTTAGCTGGGGCCAACGTCCTGACTTTC
>TRBJ1-5|TRBV6-1|NA|NA|15
CVSTIGRVSNQPQHF
TGTGTCAGCACTATAGGGAGGGTGAGCAATCAGCCCCAGCATTTT
>TRBJ2-7|TRBV10-1|NA|TRBD1|20
CASSEVPQGRGLSSLNEQYF
TGCGCCAGCAGTGAGGTCCCTCAAGGCAGGGGGCTTTCGTCCCTCAATGAGCAGTACTTC
>TRBJ2-1|TRBV6-5|NA|NA|15
CASIFSPGSLGEQFF
TGTGCCAGCATTTTTTCGCCTGGATCGCTGGGTGAGCAGTTCTTC
>TRBJ2-1|TRBV10-1|NA|TRBD2|15
CASSSGLAGYNEQFF
TGCGCCAGCTCAAGTGGACTAGCGGGATACAATGAGCAGTTCTTC
>TRBJ2-3|TRBV11-2|NA|TRBD1|16
CASSISTGGSESAQYF
TGTGCCAGCAGCATATCGACAGGGGGCAGCGAGTCGGCGCAGTATTTT
>TRBJ2-2|TRBV10-3|NA|TRBD2|17
CAISEPGTSGFTGELFF
TGTGCCATCAGTGAGCCGGGGACTAGCGGGTTCACCGGGGAGCTGTTTTTT
>TRBJ2-4|TRBV14|NA|TRBD1|16
CASSQTTGGGKNIQYF
TGTGCCAGCAGCCAAACGACAGGGGGCGGCAAAAACATTCAGTACTTC
>TRBJ2-2|TRBV6-4|NA|NA|14
CASSDSSDTGELFF
TGTGCCAGCAGTGACTCTAGCGACACCGGGGAGCTGTTTTTT